This T cell receptor (beta chain) comes out of a study of control samples from healthy donors and cancer patients. Some clones are missing from TCRdb's copy, which holds only in-frame ones; the method was immunoSEQ multiplex PCR. The sample contains fewer than 150,000 clones, about nine tenths of which appear only once. What was sequenced was blood. The clonotype comes from a woman younger than 35 in good health.

CDR3 nucleotide sequence: TGTGCCAGCAGCTTGGGTTTTTCGTTACAGGGGAACACTGAAGCTTTCTTT. This encodes CASSLGFSLQGNTEAFF. The chain joins TRBV5-4 to TRBJ1-1, with D perhaps TRBD1 (6 bases). This CDR3 is 17 amino acids long. Trimming removed 0 bases at V and 1 base at J, with 16 bases between. CDR1 and CDR2 from the germline V gene are SGHNT and YYREEE (reference sequence).